This T cell receptor beta chain was found in a study of blood T cell repertoires in COVID-19. The data were produced by immunoSEQ multiplex PCR, yet TCRdb's version contains in-frame clones alone and is incomplete. The sample lists about 89,000 clones, roughly 90% occurring once. The source of this sequence is an elderly man with active or convalescent COVID-19. Sequences were obtained from peripheral blood.

The DNA for the CDR3 is TGTGCCAGCAGTGACAGAACATATAGCAATCAGCCCCAGCATTTT. It specifies CASSDRTYSNQPQHF. The genes are TRBV2 and TRBJ1-5; D unresolved. V lost 3 bases, J lost 0 bases, and 9 bases lay in between. The germline V gene encodes CDR1 SNHLY and CDR2 FYNNEI. The CDR3 runs to 15 residues.